Listed below are T cell receptor beta chains from one sample, sequenced in a study of shared clonotypes between healthy human individuals. The assay was immunoSEQ multiplex PCR, and TCRdb's table has in-frame clones only and misses some. The data hold approximately 2,000,000 clones, with just under 95% observed a single time. The sequenced material came from naive CD8+ T cells from PBMCs. These receptors were taken from a man younger than 35 in good health. Some clones in this sample may be carry-over from other donors' samples. CDR3s include the opening cysteine and the closing phenylalanine or tryptophan. The D gene is left open where the match is weak. Clone size is shown for a subset of rows, as once, few, many or a class of expanded clone.

d_call: -; j_call: TRBJ1-1; clone_size: -; v_call: TRBV29-1; cdr3_nt: TGCAGCGTTGAGGAAGGATCTAACACTGAAGCTTTCTTT; cdr3_aa: CSVEEGSNTEAFF
d_call: -; j_call: TRBJ2-4; clone_size: -; v_call: TRBV7-3; cdr3_nt: TGTGCCAGCAGCTTACCACCTGTAAACATTCAGTACTTC; cdr3_aa: CASSLPPVNIQYF
d_call: -; j_call: TRBJ1-5; clone_size: -; v_call: TRBV6-6; cdr3_nt: TGTGCCAGCAGTCAGGGGCAGAACCGCAATCAGCCCCAGCATTTT; cdr3_aa: CASSQGQNRNQPQHF
d_call: TRBD1; j_call: TRBJ1-2; clone_size: -; v_call: TRBV11-2; cdr3_nt: TGTGCCAGCAGCGACGAGATACAGGGGAACTATGGCTACACCTTC; cdr3_aa: CASSDEIQGNYGYTF
d_call: -; j_call: TRBJ1-2; clone_size: -; v_call: TRBV11-2; cdr3_nt: TGTGCCAGCAGCTCGGCGACGAGGGTGTCGTCGAGTGAGGATCCTGGCTACACCTTC; cdr3_aa: CASSSATRVSSSEDPGYTF
d_call: -; j_call: TRBJ1-3; clone_size: once; v_call: TRBV9; cdr3_nt: TGTGCCAGCAGCTCCCACTCAGCTGGAAACACCATATATTTT; cdr3_aa: CASSSHSAGNTIYF
d_call: -; j_call: TRBJ2-7; clone_size: -; v_call: TRBV4-1; cdr3_nt: TGCGCCAGCAGCCAAGAGTGGGGGATCTCCTACGAGCAGTACTTC; cdr3_aa: CASSQEWGISYEQYF
d_call: TRBD1; j_call: TRBJ1-4; clone_size: -; v_call: TRBV7-8; cdr3_nt: TGTGCCAGCAGCTCAACCGGGACAGGGGAGGAAAAACTGTTTTTT; cdr3_aa: CASSSTGTGEEKLFF
d_call: -; j_call: TRBJ2-7; clone_size: -; v_call: TRBV7-6; cdr3_nt: TGTGCCAGCAGCCCAGAAGGCAGGATCGACGAGCAGTACTTC; cdr3_aa: CASSPEGRIDEQYF
d_call: TRBD1; j_call: TRBJ2-7; clone_size: -; v_call: TRBV9; cdr3_nt: TGTGCCAGCAGCAATGGGACAGGCCGCTACGAGCAGTACTTC; cdr3_aa: CASSNGTGRYEQYF
d_call: -; j_call: TRBJ1-3; clone_size: -; v_call: TRBV5-8; cdr3_nt: TGTGCCAGCACCAAGACGGGGGGGACTGGAAACACCATATATTTT; cdr3_aa: CASTKTGGTGNTIYF
d_call: TRBD2; j_call: TRBJ2-1; clone_size: once; v_call: TRBV5-6; cdr3_nt: TGTGCCAGCAGCGCCACAGGACTAGCGGCTGTGGTTGGCGATGAGCAGTTCTTC; cdr3_aa: CASSATGLAAVVGDEQFF
d_call: TRBD2; j_call: TRBJ2-7; clone_size: once; v_call: TRBV18; cdr3_nt: TGTGCCAGCTCACCGCCTTTGGCTAGCGGGTCCTACGAGCAGTACTTC; cdr3_aa: CASSPPLASGSYEQYF
d_call: -; j_call: TRBJ1-1; clone_size: once; v_call: TRBV14; cdr3_nt: TGTGCCAGCAGCCGTTGGGGGGCCACTGAAGCTTTCTTT; cdr3_aa: CASSRWGATEAFF
d_call: -; j_call: TRBJ2-1; clone_size: -; v_call: TRBV5-1; cdr3_nt: TGCGCCACTACGGGGGGCCGGCGGCTTGATGAGCAGTTCTTC; cdr3_aa: CATTGGRRLDEQFF
d_call: -; j_call: TRBJ1-4; clone_size: -; v_call: TRBV6-5; cdr3_nt: TGTGCCAGCAGTTACGAAGGTCCCGCAACTAATGAAAAACTGTTTTTT; cdr3_aa: CASSYEGPATNEKLFF